This T cell receptor beta chain was recovered during a study of cytomegalovirus exposure and HLA in healthy donors. Regarding this clone: The target antigen is unknown.

The PCR ran on 60 Vbeta and 13 Jbeta primers. In the authors' workflow: In a later analysis, 60 million to 90 million unique TCR beta chains included roughly 11 million shared by two or more donors. Generated by immunoSEQ multiplex PCR, the TCRdb table keeps only in-frame clones and is missing some. V and J calls and clone size are as listed in that table; D and trimming were resolved from the DNA. The repertoire holds about 140,000 clones, with roughly 73% as singletons. Study-wide results and limits: Specificity for CMV antigens was confirmed in vitro for three of the CMV-associated chains.

The sequence came from a human donor in good health. Sequencing used PBMCs.

The CDR3 protein is CASSSINLGYNEQFF. CDR3 DNA sequence: TGTGCCAGCAGCTCCATAAATCTCGGTTACAATGAGCAGTTCTTC. The chain links TRBV7-9 to TRBJ2-1; unclear D gene. V lost 4 bases and J lost 4, with 14 bases in between. Germline assignment: CDR1 SEHNR and CDR2 FQNEAQ (reference sequence). The CDR3 has 15 amino acids.